What follows describes a single T cell receptor (beta chain). Its matching antigen is unknown. The sample originates from a study of OX40 agonist ivuxolimab in advanced cancers. Looking at the study overall: Patient treatment consisted of intravenous ivuxolimab administration every 2 weeks at 0.01 to 10 mg/kg.

Study results and limitations: Specificity for antigen went undetermined in the expanded peripheral T cells. CD8+ T cells averaged more expanded clones than CD4+.

The table came from immunoSEQ multiplex PCR; TCRdb's copy has only in-frame clones and leaves some out. The data show 35,000 to 45,000 clones, around four fifths seen once. The specimen comprised CD4+ or CD8+ T cells sorted from blood, sampled in a trial of the OX40 agonist ivuxolimab. The clonotype originates from an adult with an advanced solid tumor such as melanoma, head and neck, liver or kidney cancer.

The CDR3 region is CASSLADSTNTEAFF. In nucleotides, the CDR3 is TGTGCCAGCAGTTTGGCGGACAGTACGAACACTGAAGCTTTCTTT. J is TRBJ1-1 and V is TRBV28, with D possibly TRBD1 on 6 matching bases. CDR3 length: 15 residues. The germline V gene encodes CDR1 MDHEN and CDR2 SYDVKM. V shed 3 bases and J shed 1 base, with 12 bases lying between them.